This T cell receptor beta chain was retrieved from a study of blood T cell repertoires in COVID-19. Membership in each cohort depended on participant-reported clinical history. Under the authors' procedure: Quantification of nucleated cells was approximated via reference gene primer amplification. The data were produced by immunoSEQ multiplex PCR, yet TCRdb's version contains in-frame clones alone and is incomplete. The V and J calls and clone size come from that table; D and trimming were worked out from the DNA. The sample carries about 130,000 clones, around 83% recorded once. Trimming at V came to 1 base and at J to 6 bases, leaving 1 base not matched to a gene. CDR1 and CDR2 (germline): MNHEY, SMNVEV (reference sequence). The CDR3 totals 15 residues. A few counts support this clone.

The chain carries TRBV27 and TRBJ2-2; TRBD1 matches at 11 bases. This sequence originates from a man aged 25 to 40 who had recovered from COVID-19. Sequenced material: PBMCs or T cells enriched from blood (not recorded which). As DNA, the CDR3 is TGTGCCAGCAGTTTATTGGGACAGGGGGCCGGGGAGCTGTTTTTT. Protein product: CASSLLGQGAGELFF.